This entry lists 2 T cell receptor beta chains sequenced from one sample in a study of blood T cell repertoires in COVID-19. Repertoires were generated with immunoSEQ multiplex PCR, while TCRdb's copy carries only in-frame clones and drops some. This table has tens of thousands of clones, 80% to 85% appearing once. Sequenced sample: peripheral blood. The receptors come from a human donor in a cohort sampled during active COVID-19.

This clone was counted once. The junction does not match germline at one end; this may be a read error. J is TRBJ2-1 and V is TRBV7-7; TRBD1 matches 9 bases. There are 14 residues in the CDR3. Germline loops: CDR1 SSHAT, CDR2 FNYEAQ (reference sequence). The chain's CDR3 is CASSPWDRANEQFF. The DNA of the CDR3 is TGTGCTAGCAGCCCGTGGGACAGGGCCAATGAGCAGTTCTTC.

This clone appeared once. The chain couples TRBV7-9 to TRBJ1-2; perhaps TRBD1 as D (6 bases). CDR3 length equals 15 residues. Germline assignment: CDR1 SEHNR and CDR2 FQNEAQ (reference sequence). V was pared by 5 bases and J by 6 bases, with 19 bases between. The CDR3 loop reads CASSALKGGAHGYTF. The CDR3 DNA reads as TGTGCCAGCAGCGCCCTCAAGGGGGGGGCGCATGGCTACACCTTC. The variable domain in full, with the rest retrieved from reference TRBV7-9 and TRBJ1-2, is DTGVSQNPRHKITKRGQNVTFRCDPISEHNRLYWYRQTLGQGPEFLTYFQNEAQLEKSRLLSDRFSAERPKGSFSTLEIQRTEQGDSAMYLCASSALKGGAHGYTFGSGTRLTVV.